Sequencing of this T cell receptor beta chain was carried out in a study of T cell changes during pregnancy in multiple sclerosis. Here immunoSEQ multiplex PCR was the method, and the copy in TCRdb shows in-frame clones only, minus some. This sample carries 20,000 or so clones, roughly 88% of them seen once, and the ten largest clones take 5.8%. Trimming removed 3 bases from V and 6 bases from J, with 17 bases in between. The CDR3 totals 15 residues. CDR1 is SEHNR and CDR2 is FQNEAQ in the germline V gene (reference sequence). The origin of this receptor is a female donor in good health, enrolled as a control in a pregnancy study. The source material was CD8+ T cells from peripheral blood mononuclear cells, sampled in the third trimester of pregnancy. The chain couples TRBV7-9 to TRBJ1-1; D ambiguous. This chain's CDR3 is CASSFKRRRTAEAFF. The CDR3 coding sequence is TGTGCCAGCAGCTTTAAAAGGAGGCGTACAGCTGAAGCTTTCTTT.